The 27 T cell receptor beta chains presented below share a single source sample, sequenced in a study of CD8+ T cells in alopecia areata. The sample's treatment: oral pan-JAK inhibitor, 5-10 mg twice daily. RNA was extracted and reverse transcribed into cDNA as the sequencing template. This table comes from immunoSEQ multiplex PCR, and its TCRdb copy is limited to in-frame clones, with some not included. The top ten clones hold about 4.2% of a sample with about 210,000 clones, 64% of them seen once. This specimen consisted of CD4+ T cells sorted from blood, obtained at week 4, from a patient treated with tofacitinib. These TCRs come from a human donor with alopecia areata.

The chain joins TRBV30 to TRBJ2-3, with 8 bases matching TRBD1. The CDR3 extends over 14 amino acids. Germline CDR1 GTSNPN, CDR2 SVGIG (reference sequence). The junction had 5 bases not matched to a gene; V was cut back by 2 bases and J by 4 bases. CDR3: CAWSPGGEADTQYF. The CDR3 bases are TGTGCCTGGAGTCCAGGGGGCGAGGCAGATACGCAGTATTTT.

This clone turned up a few times. The J gene is TRBJ2-1, the V gene TRBV2, with 10 bases lining up with TRBD2. CDR3 size: 15 residues. The germline V gene encodes CDR1 SNHLY and CDR2 FYNNEI. Trimming removed 6 bases from V and 9 bases from J; junction bases left unmatched: 11. The CDR3 DNA reads TGTGCCAGCAGCGAACTAGCGGGGTTCGTGGGTGAGCAGTTCTTC. This translates into CASSELAGFVGEQFF.

This chain links TRBV29-1 with TRBJ1-2; 8 positions match TRBD1. Trimming removed 4 bases from V and 6 bases from J; junction bases left unmatched: 10. The CDR3 loop spans 14 amino acids. Looked up from germline, CDR1 is SQVTM and CDR2 is ANQGSEA. The CDR3 loop is CSVGQPVDRDGYTF. Written as DNA, the CDR3 is TGCAGCGTTGGGCAGCCGGTGGACAGGGATGGCTACACCTTC.

The chain couples TRBV9 to TRBJ2-1, with TRBD2 matching over 7 bases. J gave up 4 bases and V 0 bases, and 7 bases lay outside the gene matches. CDR1 is SGDLS, CDR2 YYNGEE, per germline. The CDR3 contains 16 residues. This chain's CDR3 is CASSVVGGGEYNEQFF. CDR3 sequence (DNA): TGTGCCAGCAGCGTAGTTGGCGGGGGAGAGTACAATGAGCAGTTCTTC.

The V gene is TRBV11-2, the J gene TRBJ2-7; the D call may be TRBD1 or TRBD2 (5 bases each). Deletions cut 4 bases from V and 5 bases from J, with 12 bases between. Germline V gene data show CDR1 as SGHAT and CDR2 as FQNNGV. The CDR3 sequence is 13 residues long. The CDR3 DNA reads TGTGCCAGCAGCTCAGGAGGCAGGGACGAGCAGTACTTC. Its protein is CASSSGGRDEQYF. Full variable domain (missing parts from reference TRBV11-2 and TRBJ2-7): EAGVAQSPRYKIIEKRQSVAFWCNPISGHATLYWYQQILGQGPKLLIQFQNNGVVDDSQLPKDRFSAERLKGVDSTLKIQPAKLEDSAVYLCASSSGGRDEQYFGPGTRLTVT.

This chain links TRBV9 with TRBJ2-7; perhaps TRBD1 as D (7 bases). Germline V gives CDR1 SGDLS, CDR2 YYNGEE. The CDR3 runs to 15 residues. Trimming left V 0 bases short and J 3 bases short, with 13 bases between. The CDR3 DNA reads TGTGCCAGCAGCGTAGGACAGGGACTTTTCTACGAGCAGTACTTC. Residues: CASSVGQGLFYEQYF.

The table lists this clone with a few counts. The chain joins TRBV4-1 to TRBJ2-3; unclear D gene. Germline V lookup: CDR1 MGHRA, CDR2 YSYEKL. The CDR3 is made up of 14 amino acids. Trimming took 4 bases from V and 4 from J, leaving 12 bases between them. The CDR3 loop is CASSPAFGPDTQYF. The DNA of the CDR3 is TGCGCCAGCAGCCCAGCTTTCGGTCCAGATACGCAGTATTTT.

CDR3 nucleotide sequence: TGTGCCAGCAGTTACTCTGTCGTCTCGGCCAACGTCCTGACTTTC. The encoded protein is CASSYSVVSANVLTF. The V call is TRBV6-6, the J call TRBJ2-6; D unclear. This CDR3 comprises 15 residues. Trimming cost V 0 bases and J 6 bases, with 9 bases left between them. CDR1 MNHNY and CDR2 SVGAGI come from the germline V gene (reference sequence).

This clone was counted at least ten times. This chain connects TRBV9 to TRBJ2-3; weak D call: TRBD2 (6 bases). Germline CDR1 is SGDLS and CDR2 is YYNGEE. The CDR3 loop spans 15 amino acids. Trimming stripped 3 bases from V and 2 bases from J, with 13 bases between. The CDR3 protein is CASSGTSLVTDTQYF. In DNA, the CDR3 is TGTGCCAGCAGCGGAACTAGCCTTGTCACAGATACGCAGTATTTT.

The rearrangement uses TRBV4-1 and TRBJ1-6; D is possibly TRBD1 (6 bases). The CDR3 loop spans 12 amino acids. Per the germline V gene, CDR1 is MGHRA and CDR2 is YSYEKL. V was clipped by 3 bases and J by 15 bases, with 12 bases between them. CDR3 sequence: CASSQGTNLLHF. In DNA, the CDR3 is TGCGCCAGCAGCCAGGGGACAAATCTCCTCCACTTT.

This rearrangement joins TRBV29-1 to TRBJ2-2, with 7 bases that match TRBD1. The CDR3 contains 14 residues. J was trimmed by 7 bases and V by 5 bases; bases with no gene match: 10. CDR1 SQVTM and CDR2 ANQGSEA come from the germline V gene. CDR3 sequence reads: CSVRTGVSVGELFF. CDR3 DNA sequence: TGCAGCGTTCGAACAGGGGTTTCGGTCGGGGAGCTGTTTTTT.

There are a few counts of this clone. A junction boundary mismatches the germline segment, possibly from a read error. The chain employs TRBV5-1 and TRBJ2-1, with TRBD2 matching 8 bases. The CDR3 length is 17 residues. Per the germline V gene, CDR1 is SGHRS and CDR2 is YFSETQ. CDR3 sequence (DNA): TGCGCCAGCAGATTGGCAGGCGGGGGGAGCTCCTACAATGAGCAGTTCTTC. Translation gives CASRLAGGGSSYNEQFF.

The chain combines TRBV4-1 with TRBJ2-1; D is undetermined. V lost 1 base to trimming and J lost 5 bases, with 9 bases between them. This CDR3 is built from 14 residues. Germline values: CDR1 MGHRA, CDR2 YSYEKL. The chain's CDR3 is CASSQGTHNNEQFF. CDR3 DNA sequence: TGCGCCAGCAGCCAAGGGACCCATAACAATGAGCAGTTCTTC.

This sequence joins TRBV29-1 and TRBJ1-2; D possibly corresponds to TRBD1 (6 bases). With 8 bases removed from V and 5 bases from J, the gap between germline ends came to 15 bases. Germline CDR1 is SQVTM and CDR2 is ANQGSEA. The CDR3 contains 12 residues. This CDR3 is CSSGHEGYGYTF. The CDR3, as DNA: TGCAGCTCGGGACACGAGGGGTATGGCTACACCTTC.

The chain combines TRBV5-1 with TRBJ1-2; 7 positions agree with TRBD1. CDR3 size: 13 residues. Losses at the gene ends were 4 bases for V and 2 bases for J; bases not matched to a gene: 2. Germline V lookup: CDR1 SGHRS, CDR2 YFSETQ. Here the CDR3 DNA reads TGCGCCAGCAGCGTGGGACAGAACTATGGCTACACCTTC. Its protein is CASSVGQNYGYTF.

There are a few counts of this clone. The chain couples TRBV7-2 to TRBJ2-2; maybe TRBD2 (6 bases). Germline V gives CDR1 SGHTA, CDR2 FQGNSA. Trimming left V 7 bases short and J 0 bases short, with 15 bases between. The CDR3 runs 16 residues. The chain's CDR3 is CASIPRSGANTGELFF. The CDR3 nucleotides are TGTGCCAGCATCCCAAGATCGGGGGCGAACACCGGGGAGCTGTTTTTT. The whole variable domain, filled in from reference TRBV7-2 and TRBJ2-2, reads GAGVSQSPSNKVTEKGKDVELRCDPISGHTALYWYRQSLGQGLEFLIYFQGNSAPDKSGLPSDRFSAERTGGSVSTLTIQRTQQEDSAVYLCASIPRSGANTGELFFGEGSRLTVL.

The chain is built from TRBV4-1 and TRBJ2-1, with D uncertain. This CDR3 region has 14 residues. Germline loops: CDR1 MGHRA, CDR2 YSYEKL. Trimming took 1 base from V and 10 from J, leaving 14 bases between them. CDR3 protein: CASSQGPSLEEQFF. The CDR3 region has the DNA TGCGCCAGCAGCCAAGGGCCATCTTTGGAGGAGCAGTTCTTC.

This clone has a handful of counts. The V gene is TRBV7-9, the J gene TRBJ1-5, with D hard to call. This CDR3 has 11 residues. V lost 6 bases, J lost 4 bases, and 4 bases lay in between. Germline loops: CDR1 SEHNR, CDR2 FQNEAQ (reference sequence). CDR3 bases: TGTGCCAGCAGACGGAATCAGCCCCAGCATTTT. It specifies CASRRNQPQHF.

J is TRBJ2-1 and V is TRBV9; 11 nucleotides line up with TRBD1. V lost 6 bases to trimming and J lost 3 bases; unmatched junction nucleotides: 5. Germline V lookup: CDR1 SGDLS, CDR2 YYNGEE. The CDR3 has 15 amino acids. The CDR3, as DNA: TGTGCCAGCACCCGGGGGACAGGGGGCTACAATGAGCAGTTCTTC. Residues: CASTRGTGGYNEQFF.

The table lists this clone with a few counts. The gene calls are TRBV9 and TRBJ2-1; D possibly uses TRBD1 or TRBD2 (5 bases each). The CDR3 loop spans 17 amino acids. Germline CDR1 is SGDLS and CDR2 is YYNGEE. The V end lost 1 base, the J end lost 5 bases, and 19 bases lay between the germline ends. Here the CDR3 DNA reads TGTGCCAGCAGCGTACTCCCGAGACGGGGCCATCACAATGAGCAGTTCTTC. Residues: CASSVLPRRGHHNEQFF. Full variable domain (remainder filled in from reference TRBV9 and TRBJ2-1): DSGVTQTPKHLITATGQRVTLRCSPRSGDLSVYWYQQSLDQGLQFLIQYYNGEERAKGNILERFSAQQFPDLHSELNLSSLELGDSALYFCASSVLPRRGHHNEQFFGPGTRLTVL.

There are a few counts of this clone. The chain links TRBV5-1 to TRBJ1-2; unclear D gene. Between the trimmed V and J ends, which lost 4 bases and 4 bases, there was a span of 8 bases. This CDR3 contains 12 residues. Germline-derived CDR1 and CDR2 are SGHRS and YFSETQ. CDR3 in DNA: TGCGCCAGCAGCACCGGGGTCTATGGCTACACCTTC. It encodes CASSTGVYGYTF.

This chain links TRBV7-2 with TRBJ1-4; 7 nucleotides match TRBD1. From germline, CDR1 is SGHTA and CDR2 FQGNSA. The CDR3 extends over 13 amino acids. J was trimmed by 11 bases and V by 5 bases; bases with no gene match: 8. As DNA, the CDR3 is TGTGCCAGCAGCACCCGGACAGGAGGGAAACTGTTTTTT. Its translation is CASSTRTGGKLFF. The complete variable domain, with remaining parts taken from reference TRBV7-2 and TRBJ1-4, reads GAGVSQSPSNKVTEKGKDVELRCDPISGHTALYWYRQSLGQGLEFLIYFQGNSAPDKSGLPSDRFSAERTGGSVSTLTIQRTQQEDSAVYLCASSTRTGGKLFFGSGTQLSVL.

The gene calls are TRBV7-2 and TRBJ1-2; D is unclear. Germline V gives CDR1 SGHTA, CDR2 FQGNSA. Between the trimmed V and J ends, which lost 8 bases and 0 bases, there was a span of 4 bases. The length of the CDR3 is 11 residues. The CDR3 DNA reads TGTGCCAGCGGCACTAACTATGGCTACACCTTC. This encodes CASGTNYGYTF.

The V and J genes are TRBV2 and TRBJ1-6, with 10 bases identical to TRBD1. J lost 6 bases, V lost 5 bases, and 4 bases had no gene match. CDR3 length equals 15 residues. Germline V gene lookup returns CDR1 SNHLY and CDR2 FYNNEI. This CDR3 is CASSQGQGGNSPLHF. The CDR3, as DNA: TGTGCCAGCAGTCAAGGACAGGGGGGTAATTCACCCCTCCACTTT.

The chain recombines TRBV5-6 with TRBJ2-5; the match to TRBD1 covers 8 bases. After removal of 4 bases from V and 1 base from J, the junction contained 9 bases not matched to a gene. CDR3 size: 16 residues. Germline V CDR1 and CDR2: SGHDT, YYEEEE. In DNA form, the CDR3 reads TGTGCCAGCAGCCCACAACAGGGGGGCCTCCAAGAGACCCAGTACTTC. This encodes CASSPQQGGLQETQYF.

The chain joins TRBV29-1 to TRBJ2-1; 11 positions agree with TRBD2. Losses at the gene ends were 7 bases for V and 8 bases for J; bases not matched to a gene: 4. Germline V gives CDR1 SQVTM, CDR2 ANQGSEA. There are 12 residues in the CDR3. The CDR3 here is CSASGGTDEQFF. The CDR3 DNA sequence: TGCAGCGCTAGCGGGGGGACCGATGAGCAGTTCTTC.

Comment on this clone: The sample contains more than one DNA sequence encoding this CDR3. The chain couples TRBV30 to TRBJ1-3; D uncertain. Trimming stripped 4 bases from V and 0 bases from J, with 4 bases between. The CDR3 loop spans 12 amino acids. CDR1 is GTSNPN, CDR2 SVGIG, per germline (reference sequence). CDR3 residues: CAWTASGNTIYF. The CDR3 region has the DNA TGTGCCTGGACGGCCTCTGGAAACACCATATATTTT.